The sequence of this TCR beta chain was determined in a study of molecular identifiers for immune sequencing clone quantification. With regard to this clonotype: The antigen is unknown.

Libraries from naive CD8 cells were generated from around 18,000 to 910,000 sorted cells (with 10%, 30% or 50% RNA). Study observations and caveats: Identical TCR molecules can share a barcode, and this sharing could underestimate highly expanded clone sizes. Spiked Jurkat TCR RNA originating from one cell could reportedly be identified amid more than 800,000 naive cells.

Trimming removed 2 bases at V and 2 bases at J, with 9 bases between. Per the germline V gene, CDR1 is GTSNPN and CDR2 is SVGIG (reference sequence). The CDR3 loop spans 14 amino acids. Libraries of bulk TCR were made by previously described methods (with listed TCR primers). Each CDR3 protein is one row after TCRdb ran MiXCR on the PCR reads. The table includes about 510,000 distinct CDR3 sequences, around 23% detected once. The chain joins TRBV30 to TRBJ2-2; D not resolved. The sequenced material came from naive CD8+ T cells from blood, with Jurkat cell RNA spiked in. The subset: FACS-sorted CD8+CD4-CCR7+CD45RA+ naive T cells. The TCR comes from a human donor in good health. Some libraries in this study had Jurkat cell RNA spiked in. CDR3 loop: CAWSWGLNTGELFF. CDR3 in DNA: TGTGCCTGGAGTTGGGGTCTAAACACCGGGGAGCTGTTTTTT.